Here is one T cell receptor beta chain with its context. J lost 7 bases, V lost 10 bases, and 9 bases had no gene match. CDR1 is MNHEY and CDR2 is SMNVEV in the germline V gene (reference sequence). The CDR3 covers 13 residues. These data are taken from a study of T cell responses to AZD1222 COVID-19 vaccine. Profiling relied on immunoSEQ multiplex PCR, and the TCRdb table lists in-frame clones only, not all of them. The sample contains about 120,000 clones, approximately 92% of which appear only once. The specimen comprised peripheral blood, sampled 28 days after the second dose of the MenACWY control vaccine. The sequence derives from an adult who received the MenACWY meningococcal vaccine as a control. The chain employs TRBV27 and TRBJ1-4, with 7 bases lining up with TRBD1. The CDR3 DNA reads TGTGCCACTACCGCAGGGGGAGGTGAAAAACTGTTTTTT. It encodes CATTAGGGEKLFF.